Sequencing of this T cell receptor (beta chain) was carried out in a study of beta chain features in type 1 diabetes. Study results and caveats: Researchers report that Type 1 diabetes patients had moderately but significantly shorter TCRB CDR3s across all four CD4+ subsets.

With regard to this clone: Its matching antigen is unknown.

The investigators reverse transcribed all of the isolated RNA, so they sequenced expressed TCRB transcripts. Libraries were prepared by immunoSEQ multiplex PCR; TCRdb keeps only in-frame clonotypes and omits some of them. The data show roughly 340,000 clones, over 10% seen once. Purity exceeding 95% was reached by all sorted populations. The germline V gene encodes CDR1 LGHNT and CDR2 FRNRAP. V was trimmed by 5 bases and J by 4 bases, leaving 18 bases between them. The CDR3 is 17 residues long. Source material: naive CD4+ T cells from blood. This rearrangement joins TRBV12-5 to TRBJ2-6; D is perhaps TRBD1 (6 bases). The source is a woman under 30 with type 1 diabetes. The CDR3: CASGQQYRVAGANVLTF. The CDR3 nucleotides are TGTGCTAGTGGTCAGCAATACAGGGTTGCAGGGGCCAACGTCCTGACTTTC.